The T cell receptor (beta chain) under discussion was sequenced for a study of blood T cell repertoires in COVID-19. Study background: Donors in the United States, Italy and Spain gave samples during acute or convalescent COVID-19. PBMCs, B-cell-depleted T cells, or T cells were the source of the cDNA or gDNA that made up the material.

TCRdb's table, derived via immunoSEQ multiplex PCR, lists solely in-frame clones and lacks some. The top ten hold about 10% of the sample, which has some 220,000 clones, roughly 82% seen once. Germline V gene data show CDR1 as KGHDR and CDR2 as SFDVKD. The V end was cut by 3 bases, the J end by 1 base, with 12 bases between. The CDR3 is made up of 16 amino acids. This TCR was recovered from a man in his fifties or sixties with active or convalescent COVID-19. The material sequenced was peripheral blood. The J gene is TRBJ2-1, the V gene TRBV24-1; D is possibly TRBD2 (7 bases). CDR3 region: CATSDPRGGSYNEQFF. The CDR3 nucleotides read TGTGCCACCAGTGATCCGAGGGGGGGGTCCTACAATGAGCAGTTCTTC.